This T cell receptor beta chain derives from a study of shared clonotypes between healthy human individuals. Study background: The cohort had two women and a few men, ages 18 to 49.

TCRdb's table, derived via immunoSEQ multiplex PCR, lists solely in-frame clones and lacks some. The sample holds about 490,000 clones, roughly 85% seen once. With 3 bases clipped from V and 7 bases from J, the junction kept 5 bases outside the gene matches. The CDR3 sequence is 16 residues long. The germline gives CDR1 LGHNA, CDR2 YSLEER. This clone was seen a handful of times. This TCR was recovered from a woman in her thirties or forties in good health. Some clones in this sample may be carry-over from other donors' samples. This rearrangement joins TRBV4-3 to TRBJ2-1; TRBD2 agrees at 14 bases. The specimen was PBMCs. CDR3: CASSHTWTSGRNEQFF. CDR3 DNA: TGCGCCAGCAGCCATACCTGGACTAGCGGGAGGAATGAGCAGTTCTTC.